This passage covers 12 T cell receptor beta chains from one sample sequenced in a study of shared clonotypes between healthy human individuals. Terminally differentiated effector memory CD45RA+ cells were left out of the naive CD8 fraction, which was CD45RO-negative and positively selected for CCR7. Here immunoSEQ multiplex PCR was the method, and the copy in TCRdb shows in-frame clones only, minus some. The repertoire holds around 1,900,000 clones, roughly 95% seen once, with over 1.5% in the top ten. Sample: naive CD8+ T cells from PBMCs. The receptors derive from a young man in good health. Some clones in this sample may be carry-over from other donors' samples.

Details on this clone: The sample carries other DNA sequences with the same CDR3. This rearrangement joins TRBV4-3 to TRBJ1-5, with D hard to call. From germline, CDR1 is LGHNA and CDR2 YSLEER. The length of the CDR3 is 15 residues. The ends were cut back, 0 bases at V and 1 base at J, with 7 bases in the middle. The CDR3 sequence is CASSQDRLSNQPQHF. In nucleotides, the CDR3 is TGCGCCAGCAGCCAAGACAGGCTAAGCAATCAGCCCCAGCATTTT.

This chain connects TRBV2 to TRBJ2-3; 8 positions agree with TRBD2. With V trimmed by 7 bases and J by 6 bases, 9 bases remained unmatched. This CDR3 contains 14 residues. Germline V gives CDR1 SNHLY, CDR2 FYNNEI. The DNA of the CDR3 is TGTGCCAGCAAATTAGCGGGGACATCCGATACGCAGTATTTT. Translating it yields CASKLAGTSDTQYF.

The chain combines TRBV13 with TRBJ2-7; possible D gene TRBD2, 7 bases. V lost 10 bases and J 2 bases, leaving 18 bases between the germline ends. This CDR3 is 14 amino acids long. Germline CDR1 is PRHDT and CDR2 is FYEKMQ (reference sequence). The CDR3 DNA sequence: TGTGCCACCAGAAAGGGGGGACTAACCTACGAGCAGTACTTC. Translated, it gives CATRKGGLTYEQYF.

The chain has TRBV28 and TRBJ2-1, with 7 bases aligning to TRBD2. There are 15 residues in the CDR3. The trim removed 2 bases at V and 4 bases at J, leaving 5 bases unmatched. Germline V gene data show CDR1 as MDHEN and CDR2 as SYDVKM. The CDR3 region is CASSLSGMIYNEQFF. CDR3 in DNA: TGTGCCAGCAGTTTAAGCGGGATGATTTACAATGAGCAGTTCTTC.

The rearrangement joins TRBV27 to TRBJ1-2, with D tentatively TRBD1 (5 bases). Germline V gene sequence: CDR1 MNHEY, CDR2 SMNVEV (reference sequence). V lost 6 bases, J lost 1 base, and 15 bases lay in between. This CDR3 contains 15 residues. CDR3 coding DNA: TGTGCCAGCAGATATCAGGGAACCAATAACTATGGCTACACCTTC. Amino acid sequence: CASRYQGTNNYGYTF.

The chain is built from TRBV28 and TRBJ2-7, with D possibly being TRBD2 (5 bases). This CDR3 is 15 amino acids long. Trimming cost V 7 bases and J 0 bases, with 16 bases left between them. In germline, CDR1 is MDHEN, CDR2 SYDVKM. CDR3 bases: TGTGCCAGCAAACAGTTTGCGGGCCGCTCCTACGAGCAGTACTTC. Translation: CASKQFAGRSYEQYF.

This chain links TRBV7-2 with TRBJ2-7, with D maybe TRBD1 (6 bases). Trimming pared 0 bases from V and 0 bases from J, leaving 15 bases between. Germline CDR1 reads SGHTA; CDR2 reads FQGNSA. The CDR3 spans 17 residues. CDR3 sequence (DNA): TGTGCCAGCAGCTTAGCCTCAGGACAGCCCAGCTCCTACGAGCAGTACTTC. This codes for CASSLASGQPSSYEQYF.

This chain uses TRBV10-3 with TRBJ2-7, with 10 bases aligning to TRBD1. Germline CDR1 ENHRY, CDR2 SYGVKD. V was clipped by 7 bases and J by 3 bases; unmatched bases: 6. CDR3 length equals 14 residues. The CDR3 loop is CAITDRDRGYEQYF. The CDR3 DNA is TGTGCCATCACCGACCGGGACAGGGGCTACGAGCAGTACTTC.

Only one count was recorded for this clone. This chain links TRBV2 with TRBJ2-5; possibly TRBD1 for D (6 bases). CDR1 SNHLY and CDR2 FYNNEI come from the germline V gene. V lost 4 bases and J 4 bases, leaving 13 bases between the germline ends. The CDR3 sequence is 14 residues long. CDR3: CASSGQAVGETQYF. The CDR3 region has the DNA TGTGCCAGCAGTGGACAGGCCGTTGGAGAGACCCAGTACTTC.

The CDR3 here is CASSPGQGHGYTF. The CDR3, as DNA: TGTGCCAGCAGTCCCGGACAGGGACATGGCTACACCTTC. The chain employs TRBV6-5 and TRBJ1-2, with 8 bases that match TRBD1. Trimming cost V 5 bases and J 6 bases; bases outside gene matches: 5. Germline V gene data show CDR1 as MNHEY and CDR2 as SVGAGI. This CDR3 is built from 13 residues.

This chain connects TRBV28 to TRBJ1-3; D unresolved. CDR1 is MDHEN and CDR2 is SYDVKM in the germline V gene. The CDR3 extends over 20 amino acids. Trimming removed 5 bases from V and 0 bases from J, with 26 bases in between. The CDR3 coding sequence is TGTGCCAGCAGTCCAGGTTCAATCACGATCAGTATCAGCTCTGGAAACACCATATATTTT. It is translated as CASSPGSITISISSGNTIYF.

This clone was seen just once. This sequence joins TRBV9 and TRBJ2-1; D is possibly TRBD2 (5 bases). The ends were cut back, 0 bases at V and 6 bases at J, with 10 bases in the middle. The CDR3 runs to 14 residues. From germline, CDR1 is SGDLS and CDR2 YYNGEE. The CDR3 here is CASSVVAGLNEQFF. CDR3 bases: TGTGCCAGCAGCGTAGTGGCGGGCCTCAATGAGCAGTTCTTC.